Listed here are 17 T cell receptor beta chains from one sample, sequenced in a study of PD-L1 blockade in urothelial cancer (dated by TCRdb to about 2017). Libraries were made using the immunoSEQ multiplex PCR assay. Entries here come from immuneACCESS through TCRdb and include only in-frame sequences with V and J called. Some clones fail to appear in such tables; in the studies checked, an unresolved V gene covers under half of the shortfall, and the cause of the remainder is unknown. The sample contains 38,000 or so clones, around four fifths of them found a single time. The top ten hold around 16% of the sample. The material was PBMCs, obtained around atezolizumab (anti-PD-L1) treatment. The receptors were gathered from a man in his 60s with urothelial cancer.

The chain recombines TRBV2 with TRBJ2-2, with D unresolved. CDR1 is SNHLY, CDR2 FYNNEI, per germline. V shed 7 bases and J shed 1 base, with 13 bases lying between them. This CDR3 has 15 amino acids. CDR3 DNA sequence: TGTGCCAGCAAAGAGTCCCTCGTGAACACCGGGGAGCTGTTTTTT. This encodes CASKESLVNTGELFF.

This chain joins TRBV11-2 and TRBJ2-1; 14 bases are a match to TRBD2. CDR1 is SGHAT, CDR2 FQNNGV, per germline. This CDR3 is built from 17 residues. V shed 6 bases, J shed 7 bases, and the junction held 11 bases outside the gene matches. CDR3 in DNA: TGTGCCAGCAGTTTACCGGGACTAGCGGGAGAGATAAATGAGCAGTTCTTC. Translated: CASSLPGLAGEINEQFF.

The chain employs TRBV7-2 and TRBJ2-1; 13 bases map to TRBD2. V lost 6 bases to trimming and J lost 5 bases; unmatched junction nucleotides: 4. Germline V gene lookup returns CDR1 SGHTA and CDR2 FQGNSA. The CDR3 consists of 15 residues. For the CDR3, the DNA is TGTGCCAGCAGTATCGGGACTAGCGGGAACAATGAGCAGTTCTTC. Its protein product is CASSIGTSGNNEQFF.

The CDR3 region has the DNA TGTGCCAGCAGTCGGACAGGGTCGACTGAAGCTTTCTTT. This sequence encodes CASSRTGSTEAFF. The chain combines TRBV28 with TRBJ1-1; 8 bases fit TRBD1. Germline V gene lookup returns CDR1 MDHEN and CDR2 SYDVKM. The CDR3 has 13 residues. The trim removed 5 bases at V and 5 bases at J, leaving 4 bases unmatched.

This rearrangement joins TRBV2 to TRBJ1-2; 9 bases fit TRBD1. J lost 8 bases, V lost 3 bases, and 4 bases had no gene match. This CDR3 region has 13 residues. The germline gives CDR1 SNHLY, CDR2 FYNNEI. Written as DNA, the CDR3 is TGTGCCAGCAGTGATACAGGGGGCAGGGGCTACACCTTC. It codes for CASSDTGGRGYTF.

The rearrangement joins TRBV5-1 to TRBJ1-2, with TRBD1 matching 7 bases. V was pared by 5 bases and J by 4 bases, with 11 bases of the junction left unmatched. The germline V gene has CDR1 SGHRS and CDR2 YFSETQ. There are 15 residues in the CDR3. CDR3 sequence (DNA): TGCGCCAGCAGAAAACCGGGACAGACCACCTATGGCTACACCTTC. It codes for CASRKPGQTTYGYTF.

As DNA, the CDR3 is TGTGCCAGCAGCAAAGGGGAATTTAGCGGGATAGAGACCCAGTACTTC. As protein: CASSKGEFSGIETQYF. This chain uses TRBV14 with TRBJ2-5; TRBD2 matches 8 bases. This CDR3 is built from 16 residues. V lost 5 bases and J lost 4; bases outside the gene matches: 12. Looked up from germline, CDR1 is SGHDN and CDR2 is FVKESK.

The rearrangement links TRBV6-7 to TRBJ2-3, with 16 bases fitting TRBD2. TRBV6-7 is labeled an ORF, and its function is uncertain. The junction had 9 bases not matched to a gene; V was cut back by 6 bases and J by 3 bases. This CDR3 region has 18 residues. In DNA form, the CDR3 reads TGTGCCAGCAGCATCGGGACTAGCGGGAGGGCTGTGACAGATACGCAGTATTTT. Translated, it gives CASSIGTSGRAVTDTQYF.

This clone appeared a single time. This chain joins TRBV9 and TRBJ2-5; 12 bases fit TRBD2. Germline V gene lookup returns CDR1 SGDLS and CDR2 YYNGEE. CDR3 length equals 17 residues. The V segment lost 0 bases and the J segment 4 bases; nucleotides outside the gene matches: 7. For the CDR3, the DNA is TGTGCCAGCAGCGTAGACGCTAGCGGGGGGGCCGGAGAGACCCAGTACTTC. Protein product: CASSVDASGGAGETQYF.

The chain combines TRBV6-1 with TRBJ1-3, with a possible D match to TRBD1 (6 bases). This CDR3 has 15 amino acids. Germline-derived CDR1 and CDR2 are MNHNS and SASEGT. Trimming removed 1 base at V and 4 bases at J, with 11 bases between. The CDR3 is CASSEDRVAGNTIYF. DNA for the CDR3: TGTGCCAGCAGTGAAGACAGGGTTGCCGGAAACACCATATATTTT.

The rearrangement joins TRBV28 to TRBJ1-1; D unresolved. Germline CDR1 reads MDHEN; CDR2 reads SYDVKM. Trimming pared 2 bases from V and 1 base from J, leaving 8 bases between. This CDR3 has 14 residues. The DNA for the CDR3 is TGTGCCAGCAGTTTAAACCCCGGGAACACTGAAGCTTTCTTT. It codes for CASSLNPGNTEAFF.

The V and J genes are TRBV10-3 and TRBJ2-2, with D possibly matching TRBD2 (6 bases). The CDR3 runs 17 residues. V was shortened by 0 bases and J by 4 bases, with 15 bases between the two germline ends. CDR1 is ENHRY and CDR2 is SYGVKD in the germline V gene. DNA for the CDR3: TGTGCCATCAGTGAGTCGACGCAGGGAGGAACCACCGGGGAGCTGTTTTTT. It specifies CAISESTQGGTTGELFF.

This clone was seen more than once but under ten times. This sequence joins TRBV5-6 and TRBJ1-6; 8 positions agree with TRBD1. The J segment lost 8 bases and the V segment lost 4 bases, leaving 5 bases of the junction unmatched. The CDR3 runs to 14 residues. CDR1 is SGHDT, CDR2 YYEEEE, per germline. CDR3 amino acids: CASSAPDRDSPLHF. The CDR3 DNA is TGTGCCAGCAGCGCGCCGGACAGGGATTCACCCCTCCACTTT.

The V gene is TRBV28, the J gene TRBJ2-3, with D maybe TRBD2 (5 bases). This CDR3 contains 15 residues. CDR1 is MDHEN and CDR2 is SYDVKM in the germline V gene. The germline V and J ends were trimmed by 0 bases and 2 bases, with 9 bases remaining between them. Here the CDR3 DNA reads TGTGCCAGCAGTTTATGGACTACCACCACAGATACGCAGTATTTT. Translating it yields CASSLWTTTTDTQYF.

V usage is TRBV2 and J usage is TRBJ2-1; 7 bases map to TRBD2. This CDR3 is 14 amino acids long. Trimming cost V 1 base and J 9 bases; bases outside gene matches: 6. Germline V gene data show CDR1 as SNHLY and CDR2 as FYNNEI. CDR3 nucleotides: TGTGCCAGCAGTGAAGGGGGACTACGTAGTGAGCAGTTCTTC. This sequence encodes CASSEGGLRSEQFF.

The rearrangement links TRBV18 to TRBJ2-7; possibly TRBD2 for D (5 bases). The germline gives CDR1 KGHSH, CDR2 LQKENI. The CDR3 extends over 15 amino acids. The germline V and J ends were trimmed by 2 bases and 5 bases, with 16 bases remaining between them. As DNA, the CDR3 is TGTGCCAGCTCACCAATTGAGGGTTCGATAAACGAGCAGTACTTC. Its translation: CASSPIEGSINEQYF.

The J gene is TRBJ2-7, the V gene TRBV28; D possibly corresponds to TRBD1 (5 bases). Trimming removed 8 bases at V and 0 bases at J, with 11 bases between. Germline loops: CDR1 MDHEN, CDR2 SYDVKM. This CDR3 is 13 amino acids long. CDR3 sequence: CASDGASSYEQYF. For the CDR3, the DNA is TGTGCCAGCGATGGGGCCAGCTCCTACGAGCAGTACTTC.